The 19 T cell receptor beta chains reported below all come from one sample, sequenced in a study of T cells after somatic rescue of genetic block. Generated by immunoSEQ multiplex PCR, the TCRdb table keeps only in-frame clones and is missing some. The data contain about 63,000 clones, roughly nine tenths of them singletons. Material for sequencing was peripheral blood mononuclear cells (PBMCs). The receptors here all came from a man between 40 and 49 years old.

The chain has TRBV19 and TRBJ2-1; D gene ambiguous. The CDR3 is 13 residues long. V was pared by 4 bases and J by 5 bases, with 9 bases between. Germline-derived CDR1 and CDR2 are LNHDA and SQIVND (reference sequence). The CDR3 is CASSNWTDNEQFF. The CDR3 nucleotides are TGTGCCAGTAGTAACTGGACGGACAATGAGCAGTTCTTC. The full variable domain, in which reference TRBV19 and TRBJ2-1 provide the parts outside the CDR3, is DGGITQSPKYLFRKEGQNVTLSCEQNLNHDAMYWYRQDPGQGLRLIYYSQIVNDFQKGDIAEGYSVSREKKESFPLTVTSAQKNPTAFYLCASSNWTDNEQFFGPGTRLTVL.

This chain uses TRBV18 with TRBJ2-7; TRBD1 might be the D (5 bases). Trimming removed 1 base at V and 1 base at J, with 14 bases between. Germline lookup yields CDR1 KGHSH and CDR2 LQKENI. There are 16 residues in the CDR3. CDR3 nucleotide sequence: TGTGCCAGCTCACCACGTGGCAGGGCCAAATCCTACGAGCAGTACTTC. This translates into CASSPRGRAKSYEQYF. Full variable domain (outside the CDR3, taken from reference TRBV18 and TRBJ2-7): NAGVMQNPRHLVRRRGQEARLRCSPMKGHSHVYWYRQLPEEGLKFMVYLQKENIIDESGMPKERFSAEFPKEGPSILRIQQVVRGDSAAYFCASSPRGRAKSYEQYFGPGTRLTVT.

This chain joins TRBV7-9 and TRBJ1-6; unclear D gene. This CDR3 is built from 17 residues. The germline gives CDR1 SEHNR, CDR2 FQNEAQ (reference sequence). The ends were cut back, 5 bases at V and 2 bases at J, with 16 bases in the middle. Written as DNA, the CDR3 is TGTGCCAGCAGCCCAACCTTTCGAGGTACCTATAATTCACCCCTCCACTTT. Translating gives CASSPTFRGTYNSPLHF.

The chain recombines TRBV18 with TRBJ1-1, with D perhaps matching TRBD1 (5 bases). The CDR3 loop spans 15 amino acids. CDR1 is KGHSH, CDR2 LQKENI, per germline. V lost 6 bases, J lost 7 bases, and 21 bases lay in between. The CDR3 reads CASSPRQGEAVEAFF. The CDR3 coding sequence is TGTGCCAGCTCTCCCAGGCAGGGAGAGGCGGTTGAAGCTTTCTTT.

For the CDR3, the DNA is TGTGCCAGTAGTGCTCAGGGATCTGGCTATGGCTACACCTTC. Amino acid sequence: CASSAQGSGYGYTF. This rearrangement joins TRBV19 to TRBJ1-2; tentatively, D is TRBD1 (5 bases). Trimming took 5 bases from V and 4 from J, leaving 14 bases between them. CDR3 length: 14 amino acids. Per germline, CDR1 LNHDA and CDR2 SQIVND (reference sequence).

The CDR3 nucleotides read TGCAGCGTTGAGTTCGACGTCGCTGGCTACACCTTC. It translates to CSVEFDVAGYTF. The rearrangement links TRBV29-1 to TRBJ1-2, with no clear D. Germline loops: CDR1 SQVTM, CDR2 ANQGSEA. The CDR3 has 12 amino acids. Trimming cost V 3 bases and J 7 bases, with 12 bases left between them. Complete variable domain (other parts from reference TRBV29-1 and TRBJ1-2): SAVISQKPSRDICQRGTSLTIQCQVDSQVTMMFWYRQQPGQSLTLIATANQGSEATYESGFVIDKFPISRPNLTFSTLTVSNMSPEDSSIYLCSVEFDVAGYTFGSGTRLTVV.

The chain carries TRBV7-2 and TRBJ2-1; TRBD2 aligns across 13 bases. The V gene end was trimmed by 8 bases and the J gene end by 9 bases; junction bases not matched to a gene: 13. The CDR3 loop spans 16 amino acids. Germline V gene lookup returns CDR1 SGHTA and CDR2 FQGNSA. The DNA of the CDR3 is TGTGCCAGCCGAATGGATGGGACTAGCGGGGTTATTGAGCAGTTCTTC. The encoded protein is CASRMDGTSGVIEQFF.

The genes are TRBV2 and TRBJ2-1; the D is unclear. Germline CDR1 and CDR2: SNHLY and FYNNEI. V lost 8 bases and J lost 4, with 15 bases in between. The CDR3 contains 14 residues. CDR3 coding DNA: TGTGCCAGCGGAAGGACCACTTATTACAATGAGCAGTTCTTC. Encoded protein: CASGRTTYYNEQFF.

The chain employs TRBV23-1 and TRBJ2-7; D unresolved. TRBV23-1 is placed among ORFs of uncertain function. V was cut by 3 bases and J by 2 bases, with 8 bases left in between. The CDR3 loop spans 13 amino acids. The CDR3 nucleotides are TGCGCCAGCAGTCAGGGCCAGACCTACGAGCAGTACTTC. Encoded protein: CASSQGQTYEQYF.

This rearrangement joins TRBV27 to TRBJ2-7; no clear D gene. The CDR3 spans 13 residues. The V gene lost 5 bases and the J gene lost 1 base, with 9 bases spanning the gap. Germline V gene sequence: CDR1 MNHEY, CDR2 SMNVEV (reference sequence). The CDR3 sequence: CASSARRSYEQYF. DNA for the CDR3: TGTGCCAGCAGTGCCCGAAGGTCCTACGAGCAGTACTTC.

V and J are TRBV5-6 and TRBJ1-6; possible D gene TRBD1, 6 bases. The CDR3 runs 14 residues. The germline V and J ends were trimmed by 0 bases and 10 bases, with 11 bases remaining between them. CDR1 is SGHDT, CDR2 YYEEEE, per germline. This CDR3 reads CASSLEQGGSPLHF. In DNA form, the CDR3 reads TGTGCCAGCAGCTTGGAACAGGGAGGCTCACCCCTCCACTTT.

V is TRBV7-3 and J is TRBJ2-7, with D hard to call. V dropped 2 bases and J dropped 2 bases, with 7 bases sitting between them. CDR1 and CDR2 from the germline V gene are SGHTA and FQGTGA. The CDR3 loop spans 13 amino acids. CDR3 in amino acids: CASSLWPAYEQYF. The CDR3 DNA follows: TGTGCCAGCAGCTTATGGCCCGCCTACGAGCAGTACTTC.

The gene calls are TRBV5-6 and TRBJ2-2; D is perhaps TRBD1 (5 bases). V lost 6 bases and J lost 6, with 15 bases in between. CDR1 and CDR2 from the germline V gene are SGHDT and YYEEEE. This CDR3 comprises 14 residues. CDR3 nucleotides: TGTGCCAGCACCGGCGGCAGGGCGCCCGGGGAGCTGTTTTTT. Amino acid sequence: CASTGGRAPGELFF.

V gene TRBV6-5 combines with J gene TRBJ2-3; D gene uncertain. V dropped 0 bases and J dropped 4 bases, with 11 bases sitting between them. CDR3 length equals 15 residues. The germline V gene encodes CDR1 MNHEY and CDR2 SVGAGI. CDR3 in amino acids: CASSYSGFDSDTQYF. The CDR3 DNA reads TGTGCCAGCAGTTACTCGGGTTTTGATTCAGATACGCAGTATTTT.

The CDR3 region has the DNA TGTGCCAGCAGCCAAGATAGGGGCTGGCGCTCTTACAATGAGCAGTTCTTC. Translation: CASSQDRGWRSYNEQFF. J is TRBJ2-1 and V is TRBV14, with TRBD1 as a possible D gene (5 bases). Per the germline V gene, CDR1 is SGHDN and CDR2 is FVKESK. V was trimmed by 0 bases and J by 4 bases, leaving 16 bases between them. This CDR3 has 17 amino acids.

This clone was counted once. This sequence joins TRBV2 and TRBJ2-5; 16 positions match TRBD2. Germline assignment: CDR1 SNHLY and CDR2 FYNNEI. The CDR3 is 17 residues long. V lost 4 bases and J lost 5; bases outside the gene matches: 7. The CDR3 coding sequence is TGTGCCAGCAGTGCCGAGGGACTAGCGGGAGGGGGGGAGACCCAGTACTTC. Translating gives CASSAEGLAGGGETQYF.

The chain links TRBV11-3 to TRBJ2-7; D call uncertain. The CDR3 extends over 14 amino acids. The germline V gene encodes CDR1 SGHNT and CDR2 YENEEA. V was pared by 1 base and J by 6 bases, with 13 bases between. CDR3 loop: CASSLGLGKGEQYF. The CDR3 DNA is TGTGCCAGCAGCTTAGGATTGGGGAAAGGCGAGCAGTACTTC.

This chain uses TRBV9 with TRBJ1-2; 7 nucleotides agree with TRBD1. The CDR3 totals 15 residues. Per germline, CDR1 SGDLS and CDR2 YYNGEE. The trim removed 1 base at V and 4 bases at J, leaving 7 bases unmatched. This CDR3 reads CASSVNYRGLYGYTF. DNA for the CDR3: TGTGCCAGCAGCGTAAACTACAGGGGACTCTATGGCTACACCTTC.

The chain has TRBV2 and TRBJ2-5, with 13 bases identical to TRBD2. The V gene's germline CDR1 is SNHLY and CDR2 FYNNEI. The CDR3 contains 17 residues. J lost 2 bases, V lost 10 bases, and 13 bases had no gene match. CDR3 DNA: TGTGCCATCCTGGGACTAGCGGGACAGATCGATCAAGAGACCCAGTACTTC. The encoded protein is CAILGLAGQIDQETQYF.